What follows is one T cell receptor beta chain and its context. The data stem from a study of blood T cell repertoires in COVID-19. Germline V gives CDR1 MNHEY, CDR2 SMNVEV (reference sequence). V dropped 6 bases and J dropped 4; count of bases not matched to a gene: 1. The CDR3 has 13 residues. Only in-frame clones appear in the TCRdb table, and some are missing; sequencing was by immunoSEQ multiplex PCR. The table includes more than 25,000 clones, about 88% detected once. This TCR was recovered from a human donor with acute or convalescent COVID-19. The donor label of this sample is uncertain. Sample: peripheral blood. The chain recombines TRBV27 with TRBJ2-5, with TRBD2 matching over 11 bases. CDR3 sequence (DNA): TGTGCCAGCAGCGGACTAGCGGGAGAGACCCAGTACTTC. It translates to CASSGLAGETQYF.